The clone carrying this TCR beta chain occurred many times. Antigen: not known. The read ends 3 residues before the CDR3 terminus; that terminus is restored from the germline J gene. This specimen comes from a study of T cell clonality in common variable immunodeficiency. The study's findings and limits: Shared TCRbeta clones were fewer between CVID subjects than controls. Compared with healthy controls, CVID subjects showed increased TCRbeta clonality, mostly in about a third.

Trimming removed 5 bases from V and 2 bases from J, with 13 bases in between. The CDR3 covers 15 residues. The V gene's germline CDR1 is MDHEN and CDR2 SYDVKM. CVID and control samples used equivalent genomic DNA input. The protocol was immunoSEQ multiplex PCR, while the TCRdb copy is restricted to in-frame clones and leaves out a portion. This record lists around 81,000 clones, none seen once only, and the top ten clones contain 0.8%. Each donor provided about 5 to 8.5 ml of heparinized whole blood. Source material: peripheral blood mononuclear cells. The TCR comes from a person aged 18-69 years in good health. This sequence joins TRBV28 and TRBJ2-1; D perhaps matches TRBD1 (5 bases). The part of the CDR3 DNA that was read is TGTGCCAGCAGTCCGACCTTGGGGCCCTACAATGAG. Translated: CASSPTLGPYNE. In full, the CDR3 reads CASSPTLGPYNEQFF.